This T cell receptor beta chain was captured in a study of blood T cell repertoires in COVID-19. Trimming took off 10 bases at V and 1 base at J, with 25 bases between the two ends. This CDR3 comprises 17 residues. The germline gives CDR1 ENHRY, CDR2 SYGVKD. Each participant's cohort was designated according to participant-reported clinical history. Here immunoSEQ multiplex PCR was the method, and the copy in TCRdb shows in-frame clones only, minus some. The table records about 190,000 clones, approximately 84% of them present only once. Specimen: PBMCs or T cells enriched from blood (not recorded which). The source is a woman aged 25 to 39 who had recovered from COVID-19. The J gene is TRBJ1-2, the V gene TRBV10-3, with D perhaps matching TRBD1 (6 bases). The CDR3 is CATSQTGSPRVNYGYTF. DNA of the CDR3: TGTGCCACCTCTCAAACAGGGTCCCCCCGAGTTAACTATGGCTACACCTTC.